A single sample is the source of the 14 T cell receptor beta chains below, sequenced in a study of T-cell memory formation after mild COVID-19. TCRdb independently ran MiXCR on the 5' RACE reads; one entry per CDR3 protein. The sample carries 200,000 to 300,000 distinct CDR3 sequences, roughly a sixth recorded once. Sample: PBMCs or a T cell subset sorted from them (not recorded which). These receptors were collected from a man between 18 and 29 years old who had mild COVID-19 (a few samples of this study predate the infection). Cell type and time point are not known.

This clonotype was picked up a small number of times. The V call is TRBV3-1, the J call TRBJ2-3; D is unclear. V lost 1 base and J 4 bases, leaving 9 bases between the germline ends. Germline V gene lookup returns CDR1 LGHDT and CDR2 YNNKEL (reference sequence). The CDR3 contains 14 residues. For the CDR3, the DNA is TGTGCCAGCAGCCAAGGTTCACCCCCAGATACGCAGTATTTT. It specifies CASSQGSPPDTQYF.

There are a few counts of this clonotype. The chain joins TRBV20-1 to TRBJ1-5; D is uncertain. Germline V gene data show CDR1 as DFQATT and CDR2 as SNEGSKA (reference sequence). Deletions cut 5 bases from V and 0 bases from J, with 20 bases between. The CDR3 is 17 residues long. CDR3 amino acids: CSAGIANDGYSNQPQHF. The CDR3 bases are TGCAGTGCTGGTATAGCCAATGATGGGTATAGCAATCAGCCCCAGCATTTT.

The CDR3 coding sequence is TGTGCCACCAGCAGAGAAACGGGGCCCTACGAGCAGTACTTC. Amino acid sequence: CATSRETGPYEQYF. The genes are TRBV15 and TRBJ2-7; D is tentatively TRBD1 or TRBD2 (5 bases each). Trimming left V 0 bases short and J 2 bases short, with 8 bases between. CDR1 and CDR2 (germline): LNHNV, YYDKDF (reference sequence). This CDR3 has 14 residues. Together with reference TRBV15 and TRBJ2-7, the CDR3 gives the full variable domain: DAMVIQNPRYQVTQFGKPVTLSCSQTLNHNVMYWYQQKSSQAPKLLFHYYDKDFNNEADTPDNFQSRRPNTSFCFLDIRSPGLGDTAMYLCATSRETGPYEQYFGPGTRLTVT.

This clonotype was picked up a small number of times. This chain uses TRBV2 with TRBJ1-2; D perhaps matches TRBD1 (5 bases). Trimming cost V 6 bases and J 3 bases, with 14 bases left between them. This CDR3 contains 14 residues. The germline V gene has CDR1 SNHLY and CDR2 FYNNEI. CDR3 in amino acids: CASSEFRDYYGYTF. DNA of the CDR3: TGTGCCAGCAGCGAGTTCAGGGACTACTATGGCTACACCTTC. The variable domain in full, with the rest retrieved from reference TRBV2 and TRBJ1-2, is EPEVTQTPSHQVTQMGQEVILRCVPISNHLYFYWYRQILGQKVEFLVSFYNNEISEKSEIFDDQFSVERPDGSNFTLKIRSTKLEDSAMYFCASSEFRDYYGYTFGSGTRLTVV.

This chain links TRBV6-1 with TRBJ2-5; 7 nucleotides align to TRBD2. The CDR3 runs to 13 residues. Trimming at V came to 8 bases and at J to 4 bases, leaving 7 bases not matched to a gene. The germline CDR1 and CDR2 sequences are MNHNS and SASEGT. In nucleotides, the CDR3 is TGTGCCAGCGGGAGGGTTTGGAGAGAGACCCAGTACTTC. Its protein is CASGRVWRETQYF.

The gene calls are TRBV12-3 or TRBV12-4 and TRBJ1-1; weak D call: TRBD1 (5 bases). This CDR3 is built from 15 residues. The ends were cut back, 6 bases at V and 2 bases at J, with 16 bases in the middle. The CDR3 region is CASRSGRIANTEAFF. For the CDR3, the DNA is TGTGCCAGCAGGTCGGGACGGATAGCTAACACTGAAGCTTTCTTT.

This clonotype appeared many times. The chain is built from TRBV29-1 and TRBJ2-7; D is tentatively TRBD1 or TRBD2 (5 bases each). Trimming stripped 3 bases from V and 0 bases from J, with 12 bases between. The CDR3 loop spans 14 amino acids. Germline V lookup: CDR1 SQVTM, CDR2 ANQGSEA. CDR3 coding DNA: TGCAGCGTTGAGACCAGGGACCACTCCTACGAGCAGTACTTC. Translated, it gives CSVETRDHSYEQYF.

The rearrangement links TRBV6-6 to TRBJ2-7; 12 bases are a match to TRBD2. The V gene's germline CDR1 is MNHNY and CDR2 SVGAGI (reference sequence). V was pared by 8 bases and J by 4 bases, with 6 bases of the junction left unmatched. CDR3 length equals 14 residues. The CDR3 loop reads CASQLAGGAYEQYV. CDR3 in DNA: TGTGCCAGCCAACTAGCGGGGGGCGCATACGAGCAGTACGTC.

The rearrangement uses TRBV2 and TRBJ1-1; 7 bases are shared with TRBD1. The germline gives CDR1 SNHLY, CDR2 FYNNEI. The V gene end was trimmed by 6 bases and the J gene end by 4 bases; junction bases not matched to a gene: 8. This CDR3 has 14 residues. CDR3 DNA: TGTGCCAGCAGGGAGGGGGCGCCGGTCACTGAAGCTTTCTTT. As protein: CASREGAPVTEAFF.

The chain recombines TRBV4-1 with TRBJ2-7; possibly TRBD1 or TRBD2 for D (5 bases each). This CDR3 spans 14 amino acids. CDR1 and CDR2 from the germline V gene are MGHRA and YSYEKL. V lost 0 bases and J lost 7, with 13 bases in between. CDR3 in amino acids: CASSQDQGVKEQYV. DNA for the CDR3: TGCGCCAGCAGCCAAGATCAGGGAGTGAAGGAGCAGTACGTC.

This clonotype was detected a few times. The chain uses TRBV9 and TRBJ2-2, with 7 bases identical to TRBD1. The V and J ends lost 1 base and 0 bases, in that order; junction bases with no gene match: 6. Germline V gene lookup returns CDR1 SGDLS and CDR2 YYNGEE. This CDR3 contains 17 residues. CDR3 sequence reads: CASSVSPGQTNTGELFF. The CDR3 nucleotides are TGTGCCAGCAGCGTAAGCCCGGGACAGACGAACACCGGGGAGCTGTTTTTT. Looking up the rest from reference TRBV9 and TRBJ2-2 gives the full variable domain: DSGVTQTPKHLITATGQRVTLRCSPRSGDLSVYWYQQSLDQGLQFLIQYYNGEERAKGNILERFSAQQFPDLHSELNLSSLELGDSALYFCASSVSPGQTNTGELFFGEGSRLTVL.

The chain couples TRBV10-1 to TRBJ2-7, with 7 bases identical to TRBD2. Germline V gene lookup returns CDR1 WNHNN and CDR2 SYGVQD (reference sequence). The J segment lost 0 bases and the V segment lost 5 bases, leaving 1 base of the junction unmatched. The CDR3 is made up of 13 amino acids. The CDR3 sequence is CASSSGGSYEQYF. CDR3 sequence (DNA): TGCGCCAGCAGTTCGGGGGGCTCCTACGAGCAGTACTTC.

This clonotype was seen a handful of times. V and J are TRBV11-1 and TRBJ2-1; D possibly corresponds to TRBD1 (6 bases). The CDR3 runs to 16 residues. Trimming shortened V by 5 bases and J by 8 bases, and 22 bases separated the two germline ends. Germline V CDR1 and CDR2: SGHAT, FQDESV (reference sequence). Written as DNA, the CDR3 is TGTGCCAGCAGCCCCCTGACAGGCGGCGTATTCGATGAGCAGTTCTTC. Protein sequence: CASSPLTGGVFDEQFF.

This clonotype was detected a few times. The chain is built from TRBV3-1 and TRBJ2-5, with 12 bases that match TRBD1. This CDR3 has 17 residues. V shed 3 bases, J shed 5 bases, and the junction held 10 bases outside the gene matches. Germline V CDR1 and CDR2: LGHDT, YNNKEL (reference sequence). CDR3 DNA: TGTGCCAGCAGCCAGCCCAACCGGGACAGGGGGCGGGAGACCCAGTACTTC. This gives the protein CASSQPNRDRGRETQYF.